Described below is a single TCR beta chain sequence and its context. Its antigen is unidentified. The data originate from a study of tumor-infiltrating lymphocytes in localized non-small cell lung cancer. About the study: Several tumor histologies, both smoking statuses, and some post-neoadjuvant chemotherapy samples were included. General observations from the study: Recurrence-free survival showed no association with tumor T-cell fraction.

Clones were sequenced by immunoSEQ multiplex PCR, and TCRdb holds only the in-frame ones, with some missing. Of around 15,000 clones listed, over 55% were seen once; the top ten hold 5.5% to 7%. V was clipped by 6 bases and J by 3 bases, with 14 bases between them. This CDR3 comprises 14 residues. Germline V CDR1 and CDR2: MNHNY, SVGAGI (reference sequence). The chain joins TRBV6-6 to TRBJ1-2, with D possibly TRBD1 on 6 matching bases. The TCR sequence derives from a human donor with non-small cell lung cancer. Sequences were obtained from lung tumor tissue. CDR3 sequence reads: CASSRATGDYGYTF. CDR3 DNA sequence: TGTGCCAGCAGCCGAGCGACAGGTGACTATGGCTACACCTTC.